The 18 T cell receptor beta chains below were found in one sample sequenced in a study of blood T cell dynamics during melanoma immunotherapy. Using immunoSEQ multiplex PCR, the repertoire was profiled, and TCRdb retains in-frame clones only, with some absent. The sample carries over 20,000 clones, roughly nine tenths recorded once. Time point denoted: pre-treatment baseline. Sequenced here: blood, sampled from a patient treated with checkpoint blockade. All receptors come from a human donor with melanoma.

The V and J genes are TRBV5-1 and TRBJ2-1; 8 bases match TRBD2. V lost 5 bases to trimming and J lost 8 bases; unmatched junction nucleotides: 3. The germline V gene encodes CDR1 SGHRS and CDR2 YFSETQ. The length of the CDR3 is 12 residues. In nucleotides, the CDR3 is TGCGCCAGCAGTCCCGGGGGGGATGAGCAGTTCTTC. Protein sequence: CASSPGGDEQFF. The complete variable domain, with remaining parts taken from reference TRBV5-1 and TRBJ2-1, reads KAGVTQTPRYLIKTRGQQVTLSCSPISGHRSVSWYQQTPGQGLQFLFEYFSETQRNKGNFPGRFSGRQFSNSRSEMNVSTLELGDSALYLCASSPGGDEQFFGPGTRLTVL.

The J gene is TRBJ2-1, the V gene TRBV11-2, with D maybe TRBD1 (6 bases). CDR1 and CDR2 from the germline V gene are SGHAT and FQNNGV. Trimming pared 0 bases from V and 0 bases from J, leaving 6 bases between. The CDR3 loop spans 15 amino acids. CDR3 residues: CASSLEGGSYNEQFF. DNA for the CDR3: TGTGCCAGCAGCTTAGAAGGGGGCTCCTACAATGAGCAGTTCTTC. The variable domain in full, with the rest retrieved from reference TRBV11-2 and TRBJ2-1, is EAGVAQSPRYKIIEKRQSVAFWCNPISGHATLYWYQQILGQGPKLLIQFQNNGVVDDSQLPKDRFSAERLKGVDSTLKIQPAKLEDSAVYLCASSLEGGSYNEQFFGPGTRLTVL.

The gene calls are TRBV11-3 and TRBJ1-5; D gene ambiguous. There are 19 residues in the CDR3. Trimming stripped 0 bases from V and 0 bases from J, with 18 bases between. CDR1 and CDR2 from the germline V gene are SGHNT and YENEEA. The CDR3 nucleotides are TGTGCCAGCAGCTTAGAGTCCTACGGGATCTACTATAGCAATCAGCCCCAGCATTTT. Encoded protein: CASSLESYGIYYSNQPQHF.

The chain links TRBV4-2 to TRBJ2-3; a weak D match, TRBD2 (5 bases). Trimming pared 5 bases from V and 0 bases from J, leaving 24 bases between. The germline CDR1 and CDR2 sequences are LGHNA and YNFKEQ. This CDR3 comprises 19 residues. The CDR3 here is CASSVDQRIRSVSTDTQYF. CDR3 nucleotides: TGTGCCAGCAGCGTTGATCAGCGGATCCGATCTGTTAGCACAGATACGCAGTATTTT.

The CDR3 bases are TGTGCCAGCAGTTTCTATAGGACAGGGGGCTCCTACAATGAGCAGTTCTTC. Residues: CASSFYRTGGSYNEQFF. This chain links TRBV27 with TRBJ2-1; TRBD1 matches 10 bases. With V trimmed by 3 bases and J by 0 bases, 5 bases remained unmatched. CDR1 is MNHEY and CDR2 is SMNVEV in the germline V gene (reference sequence). The CDR3 is 17 amino acids.

The chain has TRBV5-1 and TRBJ2-7; D gene unclear. The CDR3 extends over 13 amino acids. The germline V and J ends were trimmed by 4 bases and 4 bases, with 12 bases remaining between them. Per germline, CDR1 SGHRS and CDR2 YFSETQ. CDR3 sequence reads: CASSQDGLYEQYF. For the CDR3, the DNA is TGCGCCAGCAGCCAGGACGGGCTTTACGAGCAGTACTTC.

This chain uses TRBV9 with TRBJ2-3; the match to TRBD2 covers 16 bases. The CDR3 sequence is 18 residues long. Trimming at V came to 3 bases and at J to 0 bases, leaving 4 bases not matched to a gene. CDR1 and CDR2 (germline): SGDLS, YYNGEE. CDR3 sequence reads: CASSEGLAGGLSTDTQYF. CDR3 nucleotides: TGTGCCAGCAGCGAGGGACTAGCGGGAGGGCTTAGCACAGATACGCAGTATTTT.

The genes are TRBV27 and TRBJ1-5; 7 nucleotides agree with TRBD1. This CDR3 comprises 15 residues. Germline V gene data show CDR1 as MNHEY and CDR2 as SMNVEV (reference sequence). After removal of 5 bases from V and 0 bases from J, the junction contained 4 bases not matched to a gene. The CDR3 DNA sequence: TGTGCCAGCAGTAAACAGGGGTCTAGCAATCAGCCCCAGCATTTT. Protein product: CASSKQGSSNQPQHF.

The rearrangement links TRBV4-1 to TRBJ2-1, with a tentative D call TRBD2 (6 bases). V lost 4 bases to trimming and J lost 10 bases, with 20 bases between them. Germline CDR1 reads MGHRA; CDR2 reads YSYEKL. This CDR3 region has 15 residues. The CDR3 DNA reads TGCGCCAGCAGCCTTCGGGACTCCCGAGAGGAGGAGCAGTTCTTC. This encodes CASSLRDSREEEQFF.

The chain recombines TRBV27 with TRBJ1-2, with D possibly being TRBD1 (5 bases). Germline CDR1 is MNHEY and CDR2 is SMNVEV (reference sequence). Trimming shortened V by 6 bases and J by 3 bases, and 26 bases separated the two germline ends. The CDR3 totals 18 residues. CDR3 sequence (DNA): TGTGCCAGCAGATCATTCCGCAGGGAAGACCCCTCGGACTATGGCTACACCTTC. Translated, it gives CASRSFRREDPSDYGYTF.

This clone was seen a single time. This CDR3 is CASRNRDRAYEQYF. The DNA of the CDR3 is TGTGCCAGCAGAAACAGGGACAGAGCCTACGAGCAGTACTTC. J is TRBJ2-7 and V is TRBV6-5; 7 nucleotides align to TRBD1. Germline assignment: CDR1 MNHEY and CDR2 SVGAGI. The CDR3 consists of 14 residues. The J segment lost 2 bases and the V segment lost 6 bases, leaving 7 bases of the junction unmatched.

V and J are TRBV4-1 and TRBJ1-3; weak D call: TRBD1 (5 bases). V was trimmed by 3 bases and J by 2 bases, leaving 14 bases between them. The CDR3 contains 16 residues. CDR1 MGHRA and CDR2 YSYEKL come from the germline V gene. The CDR3 sequence is CASSQGTGLTGNTIYF. DNA for the CDR3: TGCGCCAGCAGCCAGGGGACGGGGCTGACTGGAAACACCATATATTTT.

The count of this clone is one. V is TRBV5-4 and J is TRBJ2-1; 11 positions match TRBD2. The V gene's germline CDR1 is SGHNT and CDR2 YYREEE (reference sequence). The CDR3 has 19 amino acids. V lost 4 bases and J lost 0; bases outside the gene matches: 12. The CDR3 nucleotides are TGTGCCAGCAGCCCTTACCTAGCGGGGGGCCCGAGCTCCTACAATGAGCAGTTCTTC. Protein: CASSPYLAGGPSSYNEQFF.

The gene calls are TRBV29-1 and TRBJ2-5, with no clear D. The ends were cut back, 0 bases at V and 0 bases at J, with 11 bases in the middle. The CDR3 length is 15 residues. Germline V gives CDR1 SQVTM, CDR2 ANQGSEA. CDR3 residues: CSVEDRWTDQETQYF. The CDR3 DNA sequence: TGCAGCGTTGAAGACAGGTGGACGGACCAAGAGACCCAGTACTTC.

This clone was counted a single time. This sequence joins TRBV7-2 and TRBJ2-1; 7 nucleotides line up with TRBD1. The CDR3 runs to 11 residues. Germline lookup yields CDR1 SGHTA and CDR2 FQGNSA. DNA for the CDR3: TGTTCGACAGGGAGATACAATGAGCAGTTCTTC. Residues: CSTGRYNEQFF.

DNA for the CDR3: TGTGCCAGCAGACCGACAGGGGTTAACTATGGCTACACCTTC. Translated: CASRPTGVNYGYTF. This chain connects TRBV2 to TRBJ1-2; 8 bases line up with TRBD1. Germline trimming cut 6 bases from V and 1 base from J; bases unmatched to any gene: 4. Per the germline V gene, CDR1 is SNHLY and CDR2 is FYNNEI. CDR3 length equals 14 residues.

This sequence joins TRBV23-1 and TRBJ2-5; 8 nucleotides agree with TRBD2. TRBV23-1 carries the ORF label, with uncertain function. The CDR3 has 16 amino acids. V trimming: 0 bases; J trimming: 7 bases; junction bases outside the gene matches: 10. The DNA of the CDR3 is TGCGCCAGCAGTCAATCGGGAATAGCGGGGCCGGTGACCCAGTACTTC. This sequence encodes CASSQSGIAGPVTQYF.

This chain connects TRBV11-2 to TRBJ2-5, with D possibly being TRBD2 (7 bases). This CDR3 has 15 residues. With 0 bases removed from V and 7 bases from J, the gap between germline ends came to 15 bases. Germline V gene lookup returns CDR1 SGHAT and CDR2 FQNNGV. The CDR3 protein is CASSLDWGGPGTQYF. The CDR3 nucleotides read TGTGCCAGCAGCTTAGATTGGGGGGGGCCGGGGACCCAGTACTTC. The full variable domain, rest sourced from reference TRBV11-2 and TRBJ2-5, is EAGVAQSPRYKIIEKRQSVAFWCNPISGHATLYWYQQILGQGPKLLIQFQNNGVVDDSQLPKDRFSAERLKGVDSTLKIQPAKLEDSAVYLCASSLDWGGPGTQYFGPGTRLLVL.